This TCR beta chain was obtained from a study of shared clonotypes between healthy human individuals. This clone came up many times. Its matching antigen is unknown. Genomic DNA, for the unsorted samples, came from about 90 million PBMCs. V lost 5 bases and J 6 bases, leaving 20 bases between the germline ends. Per germline, CDR1 SGHRS and CDR2 YFSETQ. The CDR3 sequence is 16 residues long. Method: immunoSEQ multiplex PCR; TCRdb's copy keeps in-frame clones and lacks some. This sample has some 530,000 clones, with approximately 81% found just once. The study, taken as a whole, reports: Researchers sampled only blood; tissue repertoires likely differ.

The sequencing input was PBMCs. The TCR comes from a woman in her 40s in good health. Some clones in this sample may be carry-over from other donors' samples. The gene calls are TRBV5-1 and TRBJ1-4, with D perhaps matching TRBD1 (6 bases). As DNA, the CDR3 is TGCGCCAGCAGTATAGGGGGGGCGAGTCGCGATGAAAAACTGTTTTTT. Translation gives CASSIGGASRDEKLFF.